A selection of T cell receptor beta chains follows, all from one sample in a study of cytotoxic CD8 clonotypes in ibrutinib-treated CLL. TCRdb's copy holds only in-frame clones and misses some; the assay was immunoSEQ multiplex PCR. This sample has roughly 200,000 clones, with 70% found just once. The specimen comprised PBMCs, sampled after 12 months of ibrutinib treatment. The receptors originated from a human donor with chronic lymphocytic leukemia. The CDR3 runs from the conserved cysteine through the conserved F or W. The order of the fields is J gene, clone size, V gene, D gene, CDR3 protein, CDR3 DNA. The D gene is left open where the match is weak. Clone size is given for some rows only: seen once, a few or many times, or a class if the clone is expanded.

J gene: TRBJ2-3; clone size: .; V gene: TRBV28; D gene: TRBD2; CDR3 protein: CASQSGSVDTQYF; CDR3 DNA: TGTGCCAGCCAAAGCGGGAGCGTAGATACGCAGTATTTT
J gene: TRBJ2-7; clone size: .; V gene: TRBV19; D gene: .; CDR3 protein: CASSIAGSGLYEQYF; CDR3 DNA: TGTGCCAGTAGTATTGCAGGTAGCGGTCTCTACGAGCAGTACTTC
J gene: TRBJ2-7; clone size: .; V gene: TRBV2; D gene: TRBD1; CDR3 protein: CASSKIDRVWEQYF; CDR3 DNA: TGTGCCAGCAGTAAAATCGACAGGGTGTGGGAGCAGTACTTC
J gene: TRBJ2-1; clone size: .; V gene: TRBV5-1; D gene: .; CDR3 protein: CASSLVLGSYNEQFF; CDR3 DNA: TGCGCCAGCAGCTTAGTACTTGGCTCCTACAATGAGCAGTTCTTC
J gene: TRBJ2-1; clone size: .; V gene: TRBV29-1; D gene: .; CDR3 protein: CSVPGTRGGIF; CDR3 DNA: TGCAGCGTTCCGGGGACCCGGGGCGGAATCTTC
J gene: TRBJ2-7; clone size: .; V gene: TRBV6-5; D gene: TRBD1; CDR3 protein: CASRPTGNEQYF; CDR3 DNA: TGTGCCAGCAGGCCGACAGGGAACGAGCAGTACTTC
J gene: TRBJ2-5; clone size: .; V gene: TRBV5-1; D gene: TRBD1; CDR3 protein: CASSGDSPTQYF; CDR3 DNA: TGCGCCAGCAGCGGGGACAGCCCTACCCAGTACTTC
J gene: TRBJ2-4; clone size: .; V gene: TRBV4-2; D gene: .; CDR3 protein: CASSQDLGGRVAKNIQYF; CDR3 DNA: TGTGCCAGCAGCCAAGATTTAGGGGGGAGAGTGGCCAAAAACATTCAGTACTTC
J gene: TRBJ1-2; clone size: .; V gene: TRBV9; D gene: TRBD1; CDR3 protein: CASSHSLDRGYGYTF; CDR3 DNA: TGTGCCAGCTCCCACTCACTCGACAGGGGATATGGCTACACCTTC
J gene: TRBJ1-2; clone size: .; V gene: TRBV5-6; D gene: .; CDR3 protein: CASTTDYREPYGYTF; CDR3 DNA: TGTGCCAGCACCACGGACTACAGGGAGCCCTATGGCTACACCTTC
J gene: TRBJ2-1; clone size: .; V gene: TRBV18; D gene: TRBD2; CDR3 protein: CASSRLAGGQDEQFF; CDR3 DNA: TGTGCCAGCTCACGACTAGCGGGGGGGCAGGATGAGCAGTTCTTC
J gene: TRBJ1-5; clone size: once; V gene: TRBV5-1; D gene: .; CDR3 protein: CASSIGTGGRSNQPQHF; CDR3 DNA: TGCGCCAGCAGCATTGGAACCGGGGGGCGAAGCAATCAGCCCCAGCATTTT
J gene: TRBJ2-2; clone size: .; V gene: TRBV14; D gene: .; CDR3 protein: CASSQGYLGTGELFF; CDR3 DNA: TGTGCCAGCAGCCAAGGCTACCTGGGCACCGGGGAGCTGTTTTTT
J gene: TRBJ1-2; clone size: few; V gene: TRBV6-5; D gene: .; CDR3 protein: CASRPLQGSGGYTF; CDR3 DNA: TGTGCCAGCAGGCCACTACAGGGATCAGGAGGCTACACCTTC
J gene: TRBJ2-1; clone size: .; V gene: TRBV11-3; D gene: TRBD2; CDR3 protein: CASSSSGRPYNEQFF; CDR3 DNA: TGTGCCAGCAGCTCTAGCGGGAGACCCTACAATGAGCAGTTCTTC
J gene: TRBJ2-5; clone size: few; V gene: TRBV15; D gene: .; CDR3 protein: CATSSGYQETQYF; CDR3 DNA: TGTGCCACCAGCAGCGGGTACCAAGAGACCCAGTACTTC
J gene: TRBJ1-5; clone size: .; V gene: TRBV27; D gene: .; CDR3 protein: CASSFYRGNQPQHF; CDR3 DNA: TGTGCCAGCAGTTTTTACAGAGGTAATCAGCCCCAGCATTTT
J gene: TRBJ1-3; clone size: .; V gene: TRBV9; D gene: .; CDR3 protein: CASSVGFQGGGNTIYF; CDR3 DNA: TGTGCCAGCAGCGTAGGGTTTCAGGGAGGGGGAAACACCATATATTTT
J gene: TRBJ2-1; clone size: .; V gene: TRBV2; D gene: TRBD1; CDR3 protein: CARRTGGLGEQFF; CDR3 DNA: TGTGCCAGAAGGACAGGGGGGTTGGGTGAGCAGTTCTTC
J gene: TRBJ2-7; clone size: .; V gene: TRBV4-3; D gene: .; CDR3 protein: CASSQDRGLQQYF; CDR3 DNA: TGCGCCAGCAGCCAAGATCGGGGTTTACAGCAGTACTTC
J gene: TRBJ2-5; clone size: .; V gene: TRBV7-2; D gene: TRBD2; CDR3 protein: CASSHRGDAETQYF; CDR3 DNA: TGTGCCAGCAGCCATCGGGGGGACGCGGAGACCCAGTACTTC
J gene: TRBJ2-3; clone size: .; V gene: TRBV18; D gene: TRBD1; CDR3 protein: CASSLTGADTQYF; CDR3 DNA: TGTGCCAGCTCACTGACAGGGGCGGATACGCAGTATTTT
J gene: TRBJ1-6; clone size: .; V gene: TRBV9; D gene: .; CDR3 protein: CASSLQGISYNSPLHF; CDR3 DNA: TGTGCCAGCAGCTTACAGGGAATCTCCTATAATTCACCCCTCCACTTT
J gene: TRBJ2-5; clone size: .; V gene: TRBV29-1; D gene: .; CDR3 protein: CSVASKGTRQETQYF; CDR3 DNA: TGCAGCGTTGCGTCGAAGGGTACGAGGCAGGAGACCCAGTACTTC
J gene: TRBJ1-2; clone size: .; V gene: TRBV18; D gene: .; CDR3 protein: CASSPEGRAHGYTF; CDR3 DNA: TGTGCCAGCTCACCCGAGGGCAGGGCGCATGGCTACACCTTC
J gene: TRBJ1-1; clone size: few; V gene: TRBV19; D gene: TRBD1; CDR3 protein: CASSVDRGFTEAFF; CDR3 DNA: TGTGCCAGTAGTGTGGACAGGGGGTTCACTGAAGCTTTCTTT
J gene: TRBJ2-1; clone size: .; V gene: TRBV28; D gene: .; CDR3 protein: CASSELEGRYNEQFF; CDR3 DNA: TGTGCCAGCAGTGAATTGGAGGGCCGCTACAATGAGCAGTTCTTC
J gene: TRBJ2-7; clone size: .; V gene: TRBV18; D gene: TRBD2; CDR3 protein: CASSPPGLAGPYEQYF; CDR3 DNA: TGTGCCAGCTCACCCCCCGGACTAGCGGGACCCTACGAGCAGTACTTC
J gene: TRBJ1-1; clone size: few; V gene: TRBV27; D gene: TRBD1; CDR3 protein: CASFQGGPTEAFF; CDR3 DNA: TGTGCCAGCTTCCAGGGGGGTCCCACTGAAGCTTTCTTT
J gene: TRBJ2-1; clone size: .; V gene: TRBV11-2; D gene: .; CDR3 protein: CASSSGGSGYNEQFF; CDR3 DNA: TGTGCCAGCAGCTCCGGAGGTAGCGGTTACAATGAGCAGTTCTTC
J gene: TRBJ1-1; clone size: .; V gene: TRBV5-6; D gene: .; CDR3 protein: CASKVRVNTEAFF; CDR3 DNA: TGTGCCAGCAAAGTACGGGTGAACACTGAAGCTTTCTTT
J gene: TRBJ2-7; clone size: .; V gene: TRBV7-9; D gene: .; CDR3 protein: CASSPGDGARHYEQYF; CDR3 DNA: TGTGCCAGCAGCCCTGGCGATGGGGCCAGGCATTACGAGCAGTACTTC
J gene: TRBJ2-7; clone size: .; V gene: TRBV6-6; D gene: TRBD1; CDR3 protein: CASSLITGDNYEQYF; CDR3 DNA: TGTGCCAGCAGCCTTATAACAGGGGATAACTACGAGCAGTACTTC